This entry lists 7 T cell receptor beta chains sequenced from one sample in a study of read filtering for tumor transcriptome and immune sequencing (dated by TCRdb to 2020 to 2022). Reads for this sample came from an Illumina HiSeq 4000. The Immunoverse kit was used to build TCR libraries from roughly 440 ng RNA, with molecular barcoded adaptors covering alpha/delta and beta/gamma chains. The public reads were reprocessed in TCRdb via fastp at Q25 and MiXCR, keeping in-frame beta chains. Identical CDR3 protein sequences are pooled into one entry, listed with their most common genes and DNA. Across this sample there are about 58,000 distinct CDR3 sequences, with over 9% seen only once. The ten largest clones represent 16% of the sample. The specimen sequenced was a population of CD138-negative cells sorted from bone marrow. The sample's cell subset or site label, in plain terms: bone marrow mononuclear cells depleted of CD138+ plasma/myeloma cells by negative magnetic selection. The receptors derive from a donor at least 40 years old with multiple myeloma.

This clonotype has a count of ten or more. The rearrangement links TRBV7-6 to TRBJ2-2; possibly TRBD2 for D (5 bases). Looked up from germline, CDR1 is SGHVS and CDR2 is FNYEAQ. Trimming stripped 4 bases from V and 5 bases from J, with 17 bases between. CDR3 size: 16 residues. The CDR3 bases are TGTGCCAGCAGCTCCCGTGAGGGCAAATTGACCGGGGAGCTGTTTTTT. This gives the protein CASSSREGKLTGELFF.

This clonotype was seen many times. This chain uses TRBV6-2 or TRBV6-3 with TRBJ2-1; 7 positions agree with TRBD2. The germline CDR1 and CDR2 sequences are MNHEY and SVGEGT. The length of the CDR3 is 14 residues. V lost 8 bases and J lost 7; bases outside the gene matches: 11. DNA for the CDR3: TGTGCCAGCCGCCTTGGGGGGGTTAAGAATGAGCAGTTCTTC. It translates to CASRLGGVKNEQFF.

Points on this clonotype: A much larger clone differs by one base, so this may be a read error. This rearrangement joins TRBV18 to TRBJ2-1; 10 bases are a match to TRBD1. The germline V gene encodes CDR1 KGHSH and CDR2 LQKENI. CDR3 length: 16 residues. V shed 8 bases and J 1 base; nucleotides not matched to a gene: 8. In DNA form, the CDR3 reads TGTGCCAGCCCAACCGGGACAGGGGCATCCTACAATGAGCAGTTCTTC. Translating it yields CASPTGTGASYNEQFF. The variable domain in full, with the rest retrieved from reference TRBV18 and TRBJ2-1, is NAGVMQNPRHLVRRRGQEARLRCSPMKGHSHVYWYRQLPEEGLKFMVYLQKENIIDESGMPKERFSAEFPKEGPSILRIQQVVRGDSAAYFCASPTGTGASYNEQFFGPGTRLTVL.

This clonotype was picked up many times. The V and J genes are TRBV20-1 and TRBJ2-3; D gene unclear. CDR3 length equals 13 residues. The V gene's germline CDR1 is DFQATT and CDR2 SNEGSKA (reference sequence). Trimming pared 3 bases from V and 5 bases from J, leaving 12 bases between. CDR3 amino acids: CSASSPMGDTQYF. CDR3 in DNA: TGCAGTGCTAGTTCCCCCATGGGAGATACGCAGTATTTT.

This clonotype came up many times. The chain has TRBV20-1 and TRBJ2-1; perhaps TRBD1 as D (8 bases). This CDR3 is built from 14 residues. Germline-derived CDR1 and CDR2 are DFQATT and SNEGSKA (reference sequence). V lost 4 bases and J lost 7, with 17 bases in between. This chain's CDR3 is CSATLGQGGNEQFF. CDR3 coding DNA: TGCAGTGCTACCCTAGGACAGGGAGGGAATGAGCAGTTCTTC.

The V gene is TRBV4-1, the J gene TRBJ1-1; D unresolved. Trimming took 0 bases from V and 4 from J, leaving 9 bases between them. CDR3 length: 14 amino acids. The V gene's germline CDR1 is MGHRA and CDR2 YSYEKL. CDR3 sequence (DNA): TGCGCCAGCAGCCAAGAGACAAGACTCACTGAAGCTTTCTTT. Its protein product is CASSQETRLTEAFF.

This clonotype was seen a handful of times. A read error is possible here, since a much larger clone lies one base away. The gene calls are TRBV27 and TRBJ1-1; TRBD1 is a possible D gene (6 bases). The CDR3 contains 14 residues. In germline, CDR1 is MNHEY, CDR2 SMNVEV (reference sequence). Here the CDR3 reads CASSLGQLNTVAFF. As DNA, the CDR3 is TGTGCCAGCAGTTTAGGACAGCTGAACACTGTAGCTTTCTTT.